Listed below are T cell receptor beta chains from one sample, sequenced in a study of cytomegalovirus exposure and HLA in healthy donors. Profiling relied on immunoSEQ multiplex PCR, and the TCRdb table lists in-frame clones only, not all of them. The table includes around 170,000 clones, about 80% detected once. The source material was PBMCs. The receptors come from a woman aged 45-65 years in good health and CMV-seropositive. Both conserved end residues are part of each CDR3.

cdr3_aa v_call
CASSIARGTGPGMISGANVLTF TRBV19
CASSRGNQPQHF TRBV2
CASSSPAGLFNSPLHF TRBV19
CASSAYTGEGTEAFF TRBV19
CASSLDRALRGYTF TRBV5-1
CAISDESTEAFF TRBV10-3
CASSSLTGRGTEAFF TRBV19
CASSPGQNYGYTF TRBV7-3
CASSPMDRVLPEQYF TRBV7-2
CASGTRSYEQYF TRBV11-2
CASRIPDRGNSPLHF TRBV5-1
CASRTDSFGYTF TRBV10-2
CASSQWTATLYGYTF TRBV7-2
CASRHVGETQYF TRBV5-1
CASSQETGSEAFF TRBV4-2
CASTSGVNEKLFF TRBV28